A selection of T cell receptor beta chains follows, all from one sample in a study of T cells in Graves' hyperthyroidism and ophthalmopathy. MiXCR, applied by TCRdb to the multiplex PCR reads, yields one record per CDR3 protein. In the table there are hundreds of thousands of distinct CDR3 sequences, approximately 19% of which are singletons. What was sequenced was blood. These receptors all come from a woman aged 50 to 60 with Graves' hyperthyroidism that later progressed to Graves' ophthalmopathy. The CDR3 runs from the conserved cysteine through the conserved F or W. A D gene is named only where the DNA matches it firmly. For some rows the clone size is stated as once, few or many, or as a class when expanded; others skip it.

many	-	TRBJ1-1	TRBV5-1	CASSFNREGKTEAFF	TGCGCCAGCAGCTTTAACAGGGAAGGGAAAACTGAAGCTTTCTTT
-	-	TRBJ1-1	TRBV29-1	CSVERGKASTEAFF	TGCAGCGTTGAAAGGGGGAAGGCCAGCACTGAAGCTTTCTTT
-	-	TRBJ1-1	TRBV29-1	CSFRTGNTEAFF	TGCAGCTTCCGGACGGGGAACACTGAAGCTTTCTTT
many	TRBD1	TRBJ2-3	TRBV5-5	CASSSTGASSTDTQYF	TGTGCCAGCAGCTCGACAGGGGCCTCTAGCACAGATACGCAGTATTTT
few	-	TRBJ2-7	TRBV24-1	CATSDSGAFNEQYF	TGTGCCACCAGTGATTCAGGGGCTTTCAACGAGCAGTACTTC
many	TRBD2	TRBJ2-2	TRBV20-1	CSARVSGLESGELFF	TGCAGTGCTAGAGTCTCGGGACTAGAATCCGGGGAGCTGTTTTTT
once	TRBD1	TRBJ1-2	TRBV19	CASSINRGYGYTF	TGTGCCAGTAGTATAAACAGGGGCTATGGCTACACCTTC
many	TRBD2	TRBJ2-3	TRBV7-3	CASSLQERGFTDTQYF	TGTGCCAGCAGCTTACAGGAGCGGGGGTTCACAGATACGCAGTATTTT
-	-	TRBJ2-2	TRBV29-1	CSVELGNTNTGELFF	TGCAGCGTTGAACTAGGGAATACGAACACCGGGGAGCTGTTTTTT
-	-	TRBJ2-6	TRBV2	CASSERVLPGANVLTF	TGTGCCAGCAGTGAGAGGGTGCTTCCTGGGGCCAACGTCCTGACTTTC
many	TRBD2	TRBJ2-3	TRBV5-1	CASSLAGLAADLADTQYF	TGCGCCAGCAGCTTGGCGGGACTAGCGGCGGACCTCGCAGATACGCAGTATTTT
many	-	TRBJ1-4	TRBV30	CAWSEDSKNEKLFF	TGTGCCTGGAGTGAAGACAGCAAAAATGAAAAACTGTTTTTT
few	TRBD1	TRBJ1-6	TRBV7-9	CASSLALGQGDYNSPLHF	TGTGCCAGCAGCTTAGCGCTGGGACAGGGCGACTATAATTCACCCCTCCACTTT
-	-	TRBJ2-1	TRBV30	CAWRLRRSPYNEQFF	TGTGCCTGGAGGTTGCGGCGCTCACCCTACAATGAGCAGTTCTTC
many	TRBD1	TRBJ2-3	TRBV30	CAWSVGQGTDTQYF	TGTGCCTGGAGTGTGGGACAGGGGACAGATACGCAGTATTTT
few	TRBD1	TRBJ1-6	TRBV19	CASGQGINSPLHF	TGTGCCAGCGGACAGGGGATTAATTCACCCCTCCACTTT
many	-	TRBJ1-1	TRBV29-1	CSVVLGGNTEAFF	TGCAGCGTTGTCCTTGGGGGGAACACTGAAGCTTTCTTT
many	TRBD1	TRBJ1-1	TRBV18	CASSLQGKQAEAFF	TGTGCCAGCTCACTACAGGGGAAGCAGGCTGAAGCTTTCTTT
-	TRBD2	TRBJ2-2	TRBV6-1	CASNLGLANTGELFF	TGTGCCAGCAATCTGGGACTAGCGAACACCGGGGAGCTGTTTTTT
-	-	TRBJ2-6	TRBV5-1	CASSLESGANVLTF	TGCGCCAGCAGCTTGGAGTCTGGGGCCAACGTCCTGACTTTC
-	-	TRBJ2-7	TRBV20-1	CSGRSRLSYEQYF	TGCAGTGGGAGGAGTCGGTTAAGCTACGAGCAGTACTTC
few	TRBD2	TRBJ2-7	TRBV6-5	CASSYSSAGGLGSYEQYF	TGTGCCAGCAGTTACTCCTCAGCGGGGGGACTTGGCTCCTACGAGCAGTACTTC
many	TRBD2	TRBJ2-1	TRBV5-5	CASRPHGLATYNEQFF	TGTGCCAGCAGACCGCACGGACTAGCCACCTACAATGAGCAGTTCTTC
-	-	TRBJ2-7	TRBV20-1	CSARDEGISYEQYF	TGCAGTGCTAGAGATGAGGGTATCTCCTACGAGCAGTACTTC
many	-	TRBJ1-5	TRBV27	CASSFTVTDQPQHF	TGTGCCAGCAGTTTCACAGTAACCGATCAGCCCCAGCATTTT
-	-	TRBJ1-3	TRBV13	CASSLNRRGDSGNTIYF	TGTGCCAGCAGCCTGAACCGACGGGGAGACTCTGGAAACACCATATATTTT
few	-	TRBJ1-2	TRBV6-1	CACSTLGGYDYGYTF	TGTGCCTGCTCGACTCTGGGAGGATACGACTATGGCTACACCTTC
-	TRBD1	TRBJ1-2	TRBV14	CASSHRGTVGYTF	TGTGCCAGCAGCCATCGCGGGACAGTTGGCTACACCTTC
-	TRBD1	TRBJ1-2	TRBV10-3	CATTLGQATDGYTF	TGTGCCACCACCCTAGGACAGGCCACTGATGGCTACACCTTC
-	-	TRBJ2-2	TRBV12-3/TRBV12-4	CASTLPAQSTGELFF	TGTGCCAGCACCCTCCCGGCACAGTCCACCGGGGAGCTGTTTTTT
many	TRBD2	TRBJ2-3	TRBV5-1	CASRLGLAGGYSTDTQYF	TGCGCCAGCAGATTAGGGCTAGCGGGGGGCTACAGCACAGATACGCAGTATTTT
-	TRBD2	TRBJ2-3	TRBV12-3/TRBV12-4	CASTPGLAGTDTQYF	TGTGCCAGCACTCCGGGACTAGCGGGGACAGATACGCAGTATTTT
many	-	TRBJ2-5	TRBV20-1	CSAREWETQYF	TGCAGTGCTAGAGAATGGGAGACCCAGTACTTC
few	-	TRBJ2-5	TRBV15	CATSREGLIQETQYF	TGTGCCACCAGCAGAGAGGGACTGATACAAGAGACCCAGTACTTC
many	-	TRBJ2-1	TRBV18	CASSPPFSGYNEQFF	TGTGCCAGCTCACCACCCTTTTCCGGCTACAATGAGCAGTTCTTC
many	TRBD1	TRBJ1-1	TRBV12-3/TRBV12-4	CASSPGQAKAFF	TGTGCCAGCAGTCCCGGACAGGCGAAAGCTTTCTTT
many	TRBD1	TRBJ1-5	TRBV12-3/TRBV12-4	CASNQGQGNQPQHF	TGTGCCAGCAACCAAGGACAGGGCAATCAGCCCCAGCATTTT
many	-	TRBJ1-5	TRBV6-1	CASSENRAPSNQPQHF	TGTGCCAGCAGTGAAAACCGGGCCCCAAGCAATCAGCCCCAGCATTTT
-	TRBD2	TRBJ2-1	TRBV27	CASSRGGPSYNEQFF	TGTGCCAGCAGCCGCGGGGGGCCCTCCTACAATGAGCAGTTCTTC
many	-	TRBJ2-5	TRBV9	CASSPRGGRQETQYF	TGTGCCAGCAGCCCAAGGGGAGGTAGGCAAGAGACCCAGTACTTC
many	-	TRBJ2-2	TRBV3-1	CASSPGLIYTRGELFF	TGTGCCAGCAGCCCCGGACTGATTTACACACGCGGGGAGCTGTTTTTT
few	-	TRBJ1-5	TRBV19	CASSTGRFNQPQHF	TGTGCCAGTAGTACCGGACGGTTCAATCAGCCCCAGCATTTT
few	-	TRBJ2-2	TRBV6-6	CASSYGHSNTGELFF	TGTGCCAGCAGTTACGGGCATTCGAACACCGGGGAGCTGTTTTTT
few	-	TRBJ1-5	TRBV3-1	CASSQDWRAHQPQHF	TGTGCCAGCAGCCAAGATTGGAGGGCGCATCAGCCCCAGCATTTT
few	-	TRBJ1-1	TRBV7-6	CASSPGSLRGTEAFF	TGTGCCAGCAGCCCCGGGTCACTTCGGGGGACTGAAGCTTTCTTT
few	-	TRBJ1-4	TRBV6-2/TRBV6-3	CASSYIGTPQKLFF	TGTGCCAGCAGTTACATCGGGACTCCTCAAAAACTGTTTTTT
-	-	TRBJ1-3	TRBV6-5	CASSYSGGGNTIYF	TGTGCCAGCAGTTACTCGGGCGGCGGAAACACCATATATTTT
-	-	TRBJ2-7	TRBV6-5	CASSYRKVPYEQYF	TGTGCCAGCAGTTATCGTAAGGTCCCCTACGAGCAGTACTTC
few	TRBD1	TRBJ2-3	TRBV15	CATSTGTGLTDTQYF	TGTGCCACCAGCACCGGGACAGGGTTGACAGATACGCAGTATTTT
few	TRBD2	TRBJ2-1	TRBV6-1	CASSGVAGTHNEQFF	TGTGCCAGCAGTGGGGTAGCGGGGACCCACAATGAGCAGTTCTTC
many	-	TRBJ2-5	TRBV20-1	CSASLPPGRGGETQYF	TGCAGTGCAAGCCTCCCCCCGGGACGGGGCGGGGAGACCCAGTACTTC
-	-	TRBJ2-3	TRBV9	CASSVEQYTDTQYF	TGTGCCAGCAGCGTAGAGCAATACACAGATACGCAGTATTTT
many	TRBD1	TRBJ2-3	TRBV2	CASRPGTGAGDTQYF	TGTGCCAGCAGACCCGGGACAGGGGCGGGAGATACGCAGTATTTT